What follows are 7 T cell receptor beta chains derived from one specimen sequenced in a study of cytomegalovirus exposure and HLA in healthy donors. Repertoires were generated with immunoSEQ multiplex PCR, while TCRdb's copy carries only in-frame clones and drops some. Among some 120,000 clones listed, 94% were seen once. The sequenced material came from PBMCs. All receptors derive from a woman under 30 in good health and CMV-seronegative.

V and J are TRBV4-1 and TRBJ2-3; D might be TRBD1 (5 bases). Germline CDR1 reads MGHRA; CDR2 reads YSYEKL. V was shortened by 10 bases and J by 2 bases, with 19 bases between the two germline ends. There are 15 residues in the CDR3. The CDR3 region is CATQKQTGSTDTQYF. The CDR3 DNA reads TGCGCCACCCAGAAACAAACAGGTTCCACAGATACGCAGTATTTT.

This chain connects TRBV27 to TRBJ1-4, with D possibly matching TRBD1 (6 bases). The length of the CDR3 is 14 residues. The germline gives CDR1 MNHEY, CDR2 SMNVEV (reference sequence). V gave up 4 bases and J gave up 8 bases, with 14 bases separating them. This CDR3 reads CASSSSRTEEKLFF. In DNA, the CDR3 is TGTGCCAGCAGTTCGTCGAGGACAGAAGAAAAACTGTTTTTT.

The chain recombines TRBV7-9 with TRBJ2-5, with D tentatively TRBD2 (6 bases). CDR1 is SEHNR, CDR2 FQNEAQ, per germline (reference sequence). With 0 bases removed from V and 5 bases from J, the gap between germline ends came to 10 bases. This CDR3 has 14 amino acids. Written as DNA, the CDR3 is TGTGCCAGCAGCTTAGCCGCGGGGAGGGAGACCCAGTACTTC. Translation gives CASSLAAGRETQYF.

V usage is TRBV6-5 and J usage is TRBJ1-2, with D perhaps matching TRBD1 (6 bases). V dropped 4 bases and J dropped 7 bases, with 10 bases sitting between them. Germline V CDR1 and CDR2: MNHEY, SVGAGI. The CDR3 extends over 12 amino acids. Written as DNA, the CDR3 is TGTGCCAGCAGTTCTGGGACATTTGGCTACACCTTC. It encodes CASSSGTFGYTF.

J is TRBJ2-5 and V is TRBV5-1, with D possibly TRBD2 on 6 matching bases. CDR3 length equals 15 residues. CDR1 and CDR2 from the germline V gene are SGHRS and YFSETQ. Trimming removed 0 bases from V and 4 bases from J, with 13 bases in between. The CDR3 DNA reads TGCGCCAGCAGCTTGGCTGCGGGGCCAGGAGAGACCCAGTACTTC. It yields the protein CASSLAAGPGETQYF. The full variable domain, its missing parts supplied by reference TRBV5-1 and TRBJ2-5, is KAGVTQTPRYLIKTRGQQVTLSCSPISGHRSVSWYQQTPGQGLQFLFEYFSETQRNKGNFPGRFSGRQFSNSRSEMNVSTLELGDSALYLCASSLAAGPGETQYFGPGTRLLVL.

The chain employs TRBV7-9 and TRBJ2-7, with 10 bases identical to TRBD1. Germline trimming cut 5 bases from V and 5 bases from J; bases unmatched to any gene: 9. Germline CDR1 reads SEHNR; CDR2 reads FQNEAQ (reference sequence). The CDR3 is 15 amino acids. This CDR3 reads CASSPTGGGLHEQYF. In nucleotides, the CDR3 is TGTGCCAGCAGCCCGACAGGGGGCGGCCTCCACGAGCAGTACTTC.

V and J are TRBV2 and TRBJ2-3; TRBD2 matches at 9 bases. CDR1 SNHLY and CDR2 FYNNEI come from the germline V gene. Trimming removed 6 bases from V and 1 base from J; junction bases left unmatched: 2. The length of the CDR3 is 14 residues. The DNA for the CDR3 is TGTGCCAGCAGGGCTAGCGGGGGCACAGATACGCAGTATTTT. Translating it yields CASRASGGTDTQYF.